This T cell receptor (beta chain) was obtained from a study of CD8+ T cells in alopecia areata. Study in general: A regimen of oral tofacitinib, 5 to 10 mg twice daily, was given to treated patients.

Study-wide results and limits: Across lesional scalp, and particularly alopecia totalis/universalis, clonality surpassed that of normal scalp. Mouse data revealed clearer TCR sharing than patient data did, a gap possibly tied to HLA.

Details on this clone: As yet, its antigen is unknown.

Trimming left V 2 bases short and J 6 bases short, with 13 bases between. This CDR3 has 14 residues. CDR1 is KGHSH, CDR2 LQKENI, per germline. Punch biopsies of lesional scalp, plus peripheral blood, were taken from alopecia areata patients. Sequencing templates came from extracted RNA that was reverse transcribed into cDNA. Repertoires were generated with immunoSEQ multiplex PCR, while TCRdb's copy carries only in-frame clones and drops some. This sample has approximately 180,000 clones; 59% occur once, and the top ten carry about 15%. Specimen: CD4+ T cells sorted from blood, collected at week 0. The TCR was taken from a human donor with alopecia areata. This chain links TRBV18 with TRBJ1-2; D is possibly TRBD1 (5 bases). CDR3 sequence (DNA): TGTGCCAGCTCACCAAATCCAGGGTCCCATGGCTACACCTTC. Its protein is CASSPNPGSHGYTF.